The present T cell receptor beta chain was sequenced within a study of graft-versus-host responses after intestinal transplantation. To note about this clone: Its specificity is not known.

The data were produced by immunoSEQ multiplex PCR, yet TCRdb's version contains in-frame clones alone and is incomplete. In the table there are 100,000 or so clones, 90% to 95% of which are singletons. The germline gives CDR1 ENHRY, CDR2 SYGVKD. The length of the CDR3 is 13 residues. Germline trimming cut 10 bases from V and 5 bases from J; bases unmatched to any gene: 9. The sequenced sample was unstimulated CD8+ T cells sorted from spleen or lymph node cells, obtained before transplant. The sequence came from a human donor who was the organ donor for an intestinal transplant. The J gene is TRBJ1-2, the V gene TRBV10-3; 8 bases fit TRBD1. The CDR3 nucleotides are TGTGCCACGCCGGACAGGGCTGGGTATGGCTACACCTTC. Its translation is CATPDRAGYGYTF.